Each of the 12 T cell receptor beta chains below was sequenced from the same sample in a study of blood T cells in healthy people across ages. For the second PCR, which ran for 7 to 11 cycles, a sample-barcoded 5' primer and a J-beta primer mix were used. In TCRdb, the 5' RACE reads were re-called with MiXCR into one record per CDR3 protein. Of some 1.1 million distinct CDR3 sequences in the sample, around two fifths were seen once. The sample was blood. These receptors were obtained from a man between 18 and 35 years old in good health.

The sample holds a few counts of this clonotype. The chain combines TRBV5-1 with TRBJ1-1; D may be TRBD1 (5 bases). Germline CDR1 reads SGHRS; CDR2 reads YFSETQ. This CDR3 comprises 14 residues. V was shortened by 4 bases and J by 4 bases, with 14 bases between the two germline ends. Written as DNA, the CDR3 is TGCGCCAGCAGCCCGGAAGCAGGGAGCACTGAAGCTTTCTTT. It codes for CASSPEAGSTEAFF.

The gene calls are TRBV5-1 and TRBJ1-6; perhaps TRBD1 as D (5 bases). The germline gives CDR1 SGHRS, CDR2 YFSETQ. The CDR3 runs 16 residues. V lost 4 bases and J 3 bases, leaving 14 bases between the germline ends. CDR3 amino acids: CASSTKGDFYNSPLHF. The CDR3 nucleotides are TGCGCCAGCAGCACAAAAGGGGACTTCTATAATTCACCCCTCCACTTT.

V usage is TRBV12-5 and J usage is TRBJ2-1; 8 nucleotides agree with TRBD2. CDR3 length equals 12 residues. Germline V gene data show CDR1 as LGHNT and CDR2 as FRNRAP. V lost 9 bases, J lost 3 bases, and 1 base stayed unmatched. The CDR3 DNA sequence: TGTGCTAGCGGGGGGGGCTACAATGAGCAGTTCTTC. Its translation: CASGGGYNEQFF.

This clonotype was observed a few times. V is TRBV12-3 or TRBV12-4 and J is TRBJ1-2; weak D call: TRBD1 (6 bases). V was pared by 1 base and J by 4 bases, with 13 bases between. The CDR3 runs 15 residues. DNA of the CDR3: TGTGCCAGCAGTTTAGGTGGCGGGGGCTCCTATGGCTACACCTTC. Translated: CASSLGGGGSYGYTF.

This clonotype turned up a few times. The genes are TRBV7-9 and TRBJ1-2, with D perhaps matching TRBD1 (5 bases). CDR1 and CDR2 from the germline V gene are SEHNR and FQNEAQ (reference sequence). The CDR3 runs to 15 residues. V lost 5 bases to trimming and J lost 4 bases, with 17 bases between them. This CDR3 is CASSPPGQGRYGYTF. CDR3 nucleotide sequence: TGTGCCAGCAGCCCTCCGGGGCAGGGACGCTATGGCTACACCTTC.

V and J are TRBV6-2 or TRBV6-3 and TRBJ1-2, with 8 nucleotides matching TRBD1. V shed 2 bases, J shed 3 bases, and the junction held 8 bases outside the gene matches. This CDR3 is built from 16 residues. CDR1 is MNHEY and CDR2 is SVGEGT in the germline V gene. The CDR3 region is CASSYPKQGGDYGYTF. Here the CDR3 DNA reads TGTGCCAGCAGTTACCCTAAACAGGGGGGAGACTATGGCTACACCTTC.

CDR3 amino acids: CSIYPGGGTDTQYF. In DNA form, the CDR3 reads TGCAGCATCTACCCTGGGGGGGGCACAGATACGCAGTATTTT. J is TRBJ2-3 and V is TRBV29-1; 7 bases are a match to TRBD2. With V trimmed by 8 bases and J by 1 base, 9 bases remained unmatched. This CDR3 contains 14 residues. CDR1 and CDR2 (germline): SQVTM, ANQGSEA.

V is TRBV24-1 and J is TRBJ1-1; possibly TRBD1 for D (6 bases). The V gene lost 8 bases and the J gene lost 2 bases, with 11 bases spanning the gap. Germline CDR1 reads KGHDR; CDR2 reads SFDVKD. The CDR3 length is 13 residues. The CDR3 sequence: CATTDSRNTEAFF. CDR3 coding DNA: TGTGCCACCACGGACAGCAGAAACACTGAAGCTTTCTTT.

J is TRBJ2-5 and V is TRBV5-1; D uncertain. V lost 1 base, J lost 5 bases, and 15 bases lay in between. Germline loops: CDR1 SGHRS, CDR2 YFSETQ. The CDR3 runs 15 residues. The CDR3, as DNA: TGCGCCAGCAGCTTGAATGCGGCGGTCAGGGAGACCCAGTACTTC. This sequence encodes CASSLNAAVRETQYF.

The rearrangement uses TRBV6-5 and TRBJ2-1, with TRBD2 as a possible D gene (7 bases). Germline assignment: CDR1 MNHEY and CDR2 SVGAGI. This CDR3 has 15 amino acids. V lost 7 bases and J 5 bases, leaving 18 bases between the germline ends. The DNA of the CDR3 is TGTGCCAGCACCACGGGGGCGGGGGCCAACAATGAGCAGTTCTTC. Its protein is CASTTGAGANNEQFF.

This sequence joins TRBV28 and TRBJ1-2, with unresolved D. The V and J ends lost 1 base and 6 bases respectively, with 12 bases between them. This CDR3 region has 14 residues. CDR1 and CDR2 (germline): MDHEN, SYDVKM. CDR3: CASSLSGLEDGYTF. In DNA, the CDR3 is TGTGCCAGCAGTTTATCCGGGTTAGAAGATGGCTACACCTTC.

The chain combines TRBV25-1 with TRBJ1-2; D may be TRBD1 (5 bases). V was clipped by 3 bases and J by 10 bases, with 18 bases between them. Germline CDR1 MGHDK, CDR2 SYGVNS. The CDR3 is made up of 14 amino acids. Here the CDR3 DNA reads TGTGCCAGCAGTGATTCGTTCGGGACCCTAACCTACACCTTC. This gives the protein CASSDSFGTLTYTF.